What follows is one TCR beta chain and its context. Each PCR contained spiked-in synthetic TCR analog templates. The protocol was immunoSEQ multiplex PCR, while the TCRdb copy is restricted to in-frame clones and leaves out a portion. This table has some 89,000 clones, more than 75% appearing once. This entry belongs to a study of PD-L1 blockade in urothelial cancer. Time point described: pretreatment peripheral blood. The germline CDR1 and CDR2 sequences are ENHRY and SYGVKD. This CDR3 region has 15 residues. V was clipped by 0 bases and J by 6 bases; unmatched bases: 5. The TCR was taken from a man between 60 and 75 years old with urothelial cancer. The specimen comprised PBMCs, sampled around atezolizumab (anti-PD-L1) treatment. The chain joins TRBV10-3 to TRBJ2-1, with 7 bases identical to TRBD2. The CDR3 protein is CAISESGRAINEQFF. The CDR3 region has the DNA TGTGCCATCAGTGAGTCTGGGAGGGCAATCAATGAGCAGTTCTTC.